Included here is one TCR beta chain sequence, with context. The entry originates in a study of T cell responses to AZD1222 COVID-19 vaccine. The V end lost 1 base, the J end lost 5 bases, and 10 bases lay between the germline ends. Germline CDR1 is SGHKS and CDR2 is YYEKEE (reference sequence). This CDR3 region has 14 residues. Libraries were prepared by immunoSEQ multiplex PCR; TCRdb keeps only in-frame clonotypes and omits some of them. The sample records 150,000 to 200,000 clones, around 86% being singletons. The source of this sequence is an adult in good health. Sequencing was performed on peripheral blood, taken on day 0 of MenACWY control vaccination. The chain links TRBV5-5 to TRBJ1-5; perhaps TRBD1 as D (6 bases). The CDR3 sequence is CASSLTGPDQPQHF. Written as DNA, the CDR3 is TGTGCCAGCAGCTTGACAGGGCCAGATCAGCCCCAGCATTTT.